Presented here are 5 T cell receptor beta chains from one specimen sequenced in a study of cytomegalovirus exposure and HLA in healthy donors. The PCR made use of 60 Vbeta and 13 Jbeta primers. The repertoire was sequenced with immunoSEQ multiplex PCR; TCRdb's copy has only in-frame clones and lacks some. The sample includes more than 150,000 clones, less than 90% of them seen just once. The sample was PBMCs. The receptor set was obtained from a boy between 10 and 17 years old in good health and CMV-seronegative.

CDR3 amino acids: CASSRRTGADTF. In nucleotides, the CDR3 is TGTGCCAGCAGCCGAAGGACAGGGGCAGACACCTTC. The chain joins TRBV7-9 to TRBJ1-2, with TRBD1 identical over 9 bases. Germline V lookup: CDR1 SEHNR, CDR2 FQNEAQ (reference sequence). CDR3 length: 12 residues. V lost 5 bases, J lost 12 bases, and 7 bases stayed unmatched.

The chain carries TRBV29-1 and TRBJ1-1; 7 bases align to TRBD1. Germline CDR1 SQVTM, CDR2 ANQGSEA. The CDR3 contains 13 residues. DNA for the CDR3: TGCGGCGCCCTGACAGGGAAGGACACTGAAGCTTTCTTT. This translates into CGALTGKDTEAFF.

The chain uses TRBV25-1 and TRBJ1-5, with 9 bases that match TRBD1. The CDR3 is 15 amino acids. V lost 10 bases to trimming and J lost 3 bases; unmatched junction nucleotides: 10. The germline CDR1 and CDR2 sequences are MGHDK and SYGVNS. The CDR3 spells CANIGTGQYNQPQHF. The CDR3 DNA is TGTGCCAATATTGGGACAGGGCAATACAATCAGCCCCAGCATTTT.

This clone was counted only a few times. The J gene is TRBJ1-1, the V gene TRBV27; no definite D call. V lost 6 bases to trimming and J lost 0 bases, with 8 bases between them. The CDR3 spans 13 residues. Looked up from germline, CDR1 is MNHEY and CDR2 is SMNVEV (reference sequence). The DNA of the CDR3 is TGTGCCAGCAGGCCTAAGATGAACACTGAAGCTTTCTTT. It yields the protein CASRPKMNTEAFF.

The CDR3 protein is CASSLVASGPPYEQYF. Here the CDR3 DNA reads TGTGCCAGCAGCTTAGTCGCTAGCGGACCACCCTACGAGCAGTACTTC. The V gene is TRBV13, the J gene TRBJ2-7; 7 bases are a match to TRBD2. J was trimmed by 2 bases and V by 1 base; bases with no gene match: 8. The CDR3 loop spans 16 amino acids. The germline V gene encodes CDR1 PRHDT and CDR2 FYEKMQ (reference sequence).